This record looks at one TCR beta chain sequence and its context. Trimming took off 6 bases at V and 5 bases at J, with 10 bases between the two ends. The CDR3 is 13 residues long. The source of the sample is a study of blood T cell repertoires in COVID-19. Across the study: Some COVID-19 samples were acute and others convalescent; all came from the United States, Italy and Spain.

Some clones are missing from TCRdb's copy, which holds only in-frame ones; the method was immunoSEQ multiplex PCR. This table has around 80,000 clones, 75% to 85% appearing once. This TCR was recovered from a woman aged 80 or over with acute or convalescent COVID-19. The sequenced sample consisted of peripheral blood. The chain links TRBV12-3 or TRBV12-4 to TRBJ2-2; D gene unclear. The CDR3, as DNA: TGTGCCAGCAGCTTATTCGGGACCGGGGAGCTGTTTTTT. Its protein product is CASSLFGTGELFF.